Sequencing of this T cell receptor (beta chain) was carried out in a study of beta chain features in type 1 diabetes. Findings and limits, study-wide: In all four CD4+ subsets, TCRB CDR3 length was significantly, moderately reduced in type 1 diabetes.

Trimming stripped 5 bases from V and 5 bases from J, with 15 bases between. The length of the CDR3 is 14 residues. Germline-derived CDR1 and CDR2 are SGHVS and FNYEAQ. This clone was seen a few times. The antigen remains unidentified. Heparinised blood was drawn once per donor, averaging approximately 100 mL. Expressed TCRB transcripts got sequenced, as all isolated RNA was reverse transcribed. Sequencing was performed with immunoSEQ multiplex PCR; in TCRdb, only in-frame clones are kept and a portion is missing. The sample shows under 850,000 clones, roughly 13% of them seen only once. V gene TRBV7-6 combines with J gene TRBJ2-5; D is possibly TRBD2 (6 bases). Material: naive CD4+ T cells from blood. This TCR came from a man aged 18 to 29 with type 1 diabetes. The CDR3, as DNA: TGTGCCAGCAGCCCCCCGGGACGGGGGGAGACCCAGTACTTC. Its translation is CASSPPGRGETQYF.